Sequencing of this T cell receptor beta chain was carried out in a study of cytomegalovirus exposure and HLA in healthy donors. Findings and caveats of the study: The majority of TCR sequences were rare, yet some public TCRs appeared in many donors. Indistinguishable V segments, including TRBV6-2 and TRBV6-3, were excluded.

PCR was performed using 60 Vbeta and 13 Jbeta primers. Repertoires were generated with immunoSEQ multiplex PCR, while TCRdb's copy carries only in-frame clones and drops some. The sample lists about 170,000 clones; 84% were seen once. The CDR3 totals 19 residues. V was shortened by 0 bases and J by 0 bases, with 16 bases between the two germline ends. The germline V gene has CDR1 SGHRS and CDR2 YFSETQ. A few counts support this clone. What it binds is unknown. The TCR sequence derives from a girl aged 10 to 17 in good health and CMV-seropositive. Source material: PBMCs. The genes are TRBV5-1 and TRBJ1-6; a possible D gene is TRBD1 (6 bases). The CDR3 bases are TGCGCCAGCAGCTTGGTATACGGGGCGGACAGCTCCTATAATTCACCCCTCCACTTT. The encoded protein is CASSLVYGADSSYNSPLHF.